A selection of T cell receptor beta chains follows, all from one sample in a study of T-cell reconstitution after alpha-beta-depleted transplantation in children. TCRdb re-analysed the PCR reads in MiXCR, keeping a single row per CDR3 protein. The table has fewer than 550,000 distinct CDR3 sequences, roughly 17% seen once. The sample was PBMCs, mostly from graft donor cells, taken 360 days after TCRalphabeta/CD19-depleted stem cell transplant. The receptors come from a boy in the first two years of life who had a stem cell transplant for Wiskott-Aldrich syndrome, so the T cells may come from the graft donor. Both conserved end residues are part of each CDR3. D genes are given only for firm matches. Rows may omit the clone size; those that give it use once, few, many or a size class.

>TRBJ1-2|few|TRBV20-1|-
TGCAGTGCTAGAGTTTTGGCTCAAGGTGGCTACACCTTC
CSARVLAQGGYTF
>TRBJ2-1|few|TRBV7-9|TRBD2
TGTGCCAGCAGCTTCCCGACTAGCGGGAGGAAGTATGAGCAGTTCTTC
CASSFPTSGRKYEQFF
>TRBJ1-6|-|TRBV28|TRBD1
TGTGCCAGCAGTGTAACAGGGGCACCCTATAATTCACCCCTCCACTTT
CASSVTGAPYNSPLHF
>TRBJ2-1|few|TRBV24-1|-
TGTGCCACCAGTGATTCGGGCGGGACGGGCAATGAGCAGTTCTTC
CATSDSGGTGNEQFF
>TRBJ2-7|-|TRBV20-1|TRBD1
TGCAGTGCTAGAGATCAAGGGACAGGTAACGAGCAGTACTTC
CSARDQGTGNEQYF
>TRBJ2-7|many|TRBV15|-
TGTGCCACCAGCAGAGATGAGGGGCCCGAGCAGTACTTC
CATSRDEGPEQYF
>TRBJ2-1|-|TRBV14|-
TGTGCCAGCAGCCAAGGGCCCAGATCCCGGTTCTTC
CASSQGPRSRFF
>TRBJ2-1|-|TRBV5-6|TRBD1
TGTGCCAGCAGAGACAGGGGAAGAGGACCTAATGAGCAGTTCTTC
CASRDRGRGPNEQFF
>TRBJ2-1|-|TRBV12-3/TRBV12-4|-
TGTGCCAGCAGTTCCTCTCGGCTAAGCGGAAATGAGCAGTTCTTC
CASSSSRLSGNEQFF
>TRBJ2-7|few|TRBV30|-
TGTGCCTGGAGTGTATATTTGGGCTCCTACGAGCAGTACTTC
CAWSVYLGSYEQYF
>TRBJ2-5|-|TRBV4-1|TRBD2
TGCGCCAGCTCTAGGGGACTAGCGGAGCAAGAGACCCAGTACTTC
CASSRGLAEQETQYF
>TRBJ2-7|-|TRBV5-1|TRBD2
TGCGCCAGCAGCTTGGAAGTAGCGGGAGTCTCCGAGCAGTACTTC
CASSLEVAGVSEQYF
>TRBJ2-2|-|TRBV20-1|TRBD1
TGCAGTGCTAGAAGGGGACAGTCGGGGGGGGAGCTGTTTTTT
CSARRGQSGGELFF
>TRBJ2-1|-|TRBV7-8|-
TGTGCCAGCAGCTCCACGACGAATGAGCAGTTCTTC
CASSSTTNEQFF
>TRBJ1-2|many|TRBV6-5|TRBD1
TGTGCCAGCAGTTACGGGACAGGAGTTTCCGCGGGTGGCTACACCTTC
CASSYGTGVSAGGYTF
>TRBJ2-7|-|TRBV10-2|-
TGCGCCAGCAAGGTCGGGTGGGTTTACGAGCAGTACTTC
CASKVGWVYEQYF
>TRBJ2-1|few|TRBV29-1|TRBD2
TGCAGCGTTTGGCCAGCGGGAGGTGGGATTAGCTCCTACAATGAGCAGTTCTTC
CSVWPAGGGISSYNEQFF
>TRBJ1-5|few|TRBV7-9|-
TGTGCCAGCAGCTTAGGACAGACCAGGGAGCCCCAGCATTTT
CASSLGQTREPQHF
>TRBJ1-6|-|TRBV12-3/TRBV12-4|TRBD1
TGTGCCAGCAGCACTGACAGGGGAGGTTATAATTCACCCCTCCACTTT
CASSTDRGGYNSPLHF
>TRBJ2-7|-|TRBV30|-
TGTGCCTGGAGAGTTTCCGGGACGTACTACGAGCAGTACTTC
CAWRVSGTYYEQYF
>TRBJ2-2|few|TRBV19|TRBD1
TGTGCCAGTAGTCCGCACAGGGGAAGAACCACCGGGGAGCTGTTTTTT
CASSPHRGRTTGELFF
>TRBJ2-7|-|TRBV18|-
TGTGCCAGCTCACCAATTTCGGGCGCCTACGAGCAGTACTTC
CASSPISGAYEQYF
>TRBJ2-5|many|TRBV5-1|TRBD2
TGCGCCAGCAGCCCCCGGGAGGGTCATGAGACCCAGTACTTC
CASSPREGHETQYF
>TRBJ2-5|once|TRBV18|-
TGTGCCAGCTCACCACCGGGGGGTCCAGAGACCCAGTACTTC
CASSPPGGPETQYF
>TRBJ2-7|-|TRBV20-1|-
TGCAGTGCTAGAGATCTTAACTACGAGCAGTACTTC
CSARDLNYEQYF
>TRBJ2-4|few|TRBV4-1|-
TGCGCCAGCAGCCCCGCGGACATAGCCAAAAACATTCAGTACTTC
CASSPADIAKNIQYF
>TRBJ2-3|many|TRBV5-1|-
TGTGCCAGCAGTTTAGGGGATTCAACAGATACGCAGTATTTT
CASSLGDSTDTQYF
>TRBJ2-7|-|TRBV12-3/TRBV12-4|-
TGTGCCAGCAGTTTGAGGGGGGGCCACGAGCAGTACTTC
CASSLRGGHEQYF
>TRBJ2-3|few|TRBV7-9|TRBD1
TGTGCCAGCAGCTTAGTGGCCAGGGGGCGCGGGGATACGCAGTATTTT
CASSLVARGRGDTQYF
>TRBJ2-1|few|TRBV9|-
TGTGCCAGCAGCGTAGAAACAACCCCGGGGGATGAGCAGTTCTTC
CASSVETTPGDEQFF
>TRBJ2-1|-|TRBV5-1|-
TGCGCCAGCAGCTTGGCCTTTAATGAGCAGTTCTTC
CASSLAFNEQFF
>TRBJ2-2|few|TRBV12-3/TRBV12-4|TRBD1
TGTGCCAGCAGTTTCGGGACAGTGCACACCGGGGAGCTGTTTTTT
CASSFGTVHTGELFF
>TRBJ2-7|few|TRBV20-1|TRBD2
TGCAGTGCTATTAGCGGGGCCCCCTACGAGCAGTACTTC
CSAISGAPYEQYF
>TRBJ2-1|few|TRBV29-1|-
TGCAGCGTTGCGGGTAACAATGAGCAGTTCTTC
CSVAGNNEQFF
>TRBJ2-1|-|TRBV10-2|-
TGCGCCAGCAGACAGCTAGCAAATGAGCAGTTCTTC
CASRQLANEQFF
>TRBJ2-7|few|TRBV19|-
TGTGCCAGTAGTATAGTCCCAGGCTCCTACGAGCAGTACTTC
CASSIVPGSYEQYF
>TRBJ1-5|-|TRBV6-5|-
TGTGCCAGCAGTTACTCAGGTGGGAATCAGCCCCAGCATTTT
CASSYSGGNQPQHF
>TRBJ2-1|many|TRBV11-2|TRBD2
TGTGCCAGCAGCCGACTAGCGGGAGGGCACAATGAGCAGTTCTTC
CASSRLAGGHNEQFF
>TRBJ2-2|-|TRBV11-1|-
TGTGCCAGCAGCTTAAAGGGGCGGAGTACCTCGAACACCGGGGAGCTGTTTTTT
CASSLKGRSTSNTGELFF
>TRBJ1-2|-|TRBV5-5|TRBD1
TGTGCCAGCAGCAATCCGGGACAGGGGAACTATGGCTACACCTTC
CASSNPGQGNYGYTF
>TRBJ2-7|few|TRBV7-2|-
TGTGCCAGCAGCTTAGAGGAGGAAAGTGGGCAGTACTTC
CASSLEEESGQYF
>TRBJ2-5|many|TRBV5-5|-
TGTGCCAGCAGCGGGTGGGTGTTACAAGAGACCCAGTACTTC
CASSGWVLQETQYF